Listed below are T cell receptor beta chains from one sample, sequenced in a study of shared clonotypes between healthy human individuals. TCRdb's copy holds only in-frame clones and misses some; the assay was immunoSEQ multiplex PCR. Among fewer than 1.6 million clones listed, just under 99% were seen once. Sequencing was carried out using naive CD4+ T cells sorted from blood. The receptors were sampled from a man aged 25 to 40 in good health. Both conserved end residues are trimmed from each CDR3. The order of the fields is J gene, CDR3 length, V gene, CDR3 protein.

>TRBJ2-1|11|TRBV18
ASSPPTLRSPF
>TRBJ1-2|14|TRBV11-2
ASSLAASTRAPSYT
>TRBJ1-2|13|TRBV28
ASSLPQLWKNGYT
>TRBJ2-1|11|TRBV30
AWSVSTYNEQF
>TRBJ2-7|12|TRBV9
ASSAGLGPIEQY
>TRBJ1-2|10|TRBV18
ASSPTKPGYT
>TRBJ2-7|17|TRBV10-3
AISESKVRRDRVRYEQY
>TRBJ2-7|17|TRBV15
ATSRKRGTGDFLGYEQY
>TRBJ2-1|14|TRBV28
ASSSRIRGTYNEQF
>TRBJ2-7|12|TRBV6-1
AGGGLAGAGEQY
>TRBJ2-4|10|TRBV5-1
ASISNRDIQY
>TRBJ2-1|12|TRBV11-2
ASSRQARVDEQF
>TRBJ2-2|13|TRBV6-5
ASSLSGENTGELF
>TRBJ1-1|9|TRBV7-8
ASSKQNQAF
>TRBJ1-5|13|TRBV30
AWSVGSGVNQPQH
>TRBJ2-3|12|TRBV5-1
ASSPRTGTDTQY
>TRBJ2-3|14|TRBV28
ASSLTRVPSTDTQY
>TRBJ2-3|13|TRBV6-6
ASDGAGGFADTQY
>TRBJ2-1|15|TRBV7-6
ASSPSVGFSGYNEQF
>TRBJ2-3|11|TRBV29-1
SVVLAYTDTQY
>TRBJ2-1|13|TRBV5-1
ASSLGGLAGNEQF
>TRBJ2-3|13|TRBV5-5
ASSRGTERTDTQY
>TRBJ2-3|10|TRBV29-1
SVGRSTDTQY
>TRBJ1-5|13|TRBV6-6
ASRPAGSGNQPQH
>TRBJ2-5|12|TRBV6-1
ATNPRTVQETQY
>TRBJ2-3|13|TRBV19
ASSVTDTPRDTQY
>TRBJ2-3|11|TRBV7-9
ASSLLDTDTQY
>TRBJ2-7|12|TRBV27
ASSFIQGASEQY
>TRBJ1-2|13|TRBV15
ATSRDRDRGRGYT
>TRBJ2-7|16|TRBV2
ASAPVGERLAGVNEQY
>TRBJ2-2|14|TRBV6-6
ASSLAGQGNTGELF
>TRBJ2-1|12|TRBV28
ASSFRSSYNEQF
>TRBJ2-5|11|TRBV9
ASSVRLGQTQY
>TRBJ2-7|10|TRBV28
ASSFWQSEQY
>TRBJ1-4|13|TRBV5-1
ASSLETAGHEKLF
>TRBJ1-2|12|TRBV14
AMTGGRGDYGYT
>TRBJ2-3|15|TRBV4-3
ASSQSLAGDSTDTQY
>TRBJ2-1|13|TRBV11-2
ASSLGRGRNNEQF
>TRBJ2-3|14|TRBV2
ASSEPRLASTDTQY
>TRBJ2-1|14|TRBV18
ASLLTSGSSYNEQF
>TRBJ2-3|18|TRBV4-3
ASSQEFQPSPPGALDTQY
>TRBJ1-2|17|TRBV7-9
ASSLWIQGPTRMKSGYT
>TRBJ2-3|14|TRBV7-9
ASSLSSGGVTDTQY
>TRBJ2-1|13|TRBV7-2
ASGIGADSYNEQF